This T cell receptor beta chain is drawn from a study of blood T cell repertoires in COVID-19. Per the study methods: Nucleated cell counts were estimated from reference gene primer amplification. Assay used: immunoSEQ multiplex PCR; TCRdb lists only in-frame clones, some missing. For V, J and clone size, that table is used; D and trimming come from the DNA. The data show approximately 140,000 clones, with more than 75% seen just once and approximately 12% held by the top ten. Germline V gene data show CDR1 as GTSNPN and CDR2 as SVGIG (reference sequence). V lost 3 bases and J 11 bases, leaving 17 bases between the germline ends. CDR3 length: 13 residues.

This TCR came from a man aged 55-75 years with active or convalescent COVID-19. The genes are TRBV30 and TRBJ1-5; D is possibly TRBD1 (6 bases). The specimen sequenced was peripheral blood. CDR3 sequence reads: CAWRDRPDRTQHF. As DNA, the CDR3 is TGTGCCTGGAGAGACAGGCCGGACCGCACCCAGCATTTT.